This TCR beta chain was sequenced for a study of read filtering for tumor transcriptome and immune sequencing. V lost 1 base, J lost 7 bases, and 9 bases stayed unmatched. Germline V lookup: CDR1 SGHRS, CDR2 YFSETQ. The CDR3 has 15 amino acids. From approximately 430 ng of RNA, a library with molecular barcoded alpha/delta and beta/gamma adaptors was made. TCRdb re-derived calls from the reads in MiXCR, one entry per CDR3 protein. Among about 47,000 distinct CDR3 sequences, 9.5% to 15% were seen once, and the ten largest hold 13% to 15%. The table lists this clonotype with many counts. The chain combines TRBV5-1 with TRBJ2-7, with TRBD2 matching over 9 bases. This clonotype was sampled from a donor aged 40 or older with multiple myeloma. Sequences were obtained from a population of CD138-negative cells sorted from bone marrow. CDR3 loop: CASSLNAGGTGEQYF. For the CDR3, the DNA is TGCGCCAGCAGCTTGAACGCGGGAGGGACTGGTGAGCAGTACTTC. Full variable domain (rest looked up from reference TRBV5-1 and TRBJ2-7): KAGVTQTPRYLIKTRGQQVTLSCSPISGHRSVSWYQQTPGQGLQFLFEYFSETQRNKGNFPGRFSGRQFSNSRSEMNVSTLELGDSALYLCASSLNAGGTGEQYFGPGTRLTVT.